Each of the 27 T cell receptor beta chains below was sequenced from the same sample in a study of immune heterogeneity within non-small cell lung tumors. The authors used approximately 540 ng of bulk tumor genomic DNA per sample as template. Several biopsies per primary tumor were taken during surgery, spaced as far apart as possible. Curative surgical treatment was performed in patients who had newly diagnosed, untreated non-small cell lung cancer. Multiplex PCR relied on 32 V and 13 J primers to amplify TCR beta CDR3. TCRdb reprocessed the multiplex PCR reads with MiXCR, giving one entry per CDR3 protein. The sample carries more than 9,000 distinct CDR3 sequences, roughly 30% recorded once. The sample taken for sequencing was lung tumor tissue. The origin of the receptors is a woman aged 55-69 years with non-small cell lung cancer.

Judged by abundance, this clonotype is medium-sized. The chain is built from TRBV28 and TRBJ2-1; the D is unclear. CDR3 length equals 14 residues. Germline V gene data show CDR1 as MDHEN and CDR2 as SYDVKM. Between the trimmed V and J ends, which lost 3 bases and 0 bases, there was a span of 6 bases. The CDR3 is CASSLKGSYNEQFF. DNA of the CDR3: TGTGCCAGCAGTTTGAAGGGCTCCTACAATGAGCAGTTCTTC.

This clonotype is medium-sized by share. The chain employs TRBV12-3 or TRBV12-4 and TRBJ2-1; TRBD2 matches at 7 bases. The CDR3 has 15 residues. V lost 4 bases and J lost 8; bases outside the gene matches: 11. The CDR3 bases are TGTGCCAGCAGTTCCCGATGGCGGGAGACTGATGAGCAGTTCTTC. The encoded protein is CASSSRWRETDEQFF.

The V and J genes are TRBV5-6 and TRBJ2-5, with TRBD1 matching over 10 bases. This CDR3 comprises 16 residues. Germline loops: CDR1 SGHDT, CDR2 YYEEEE. J gave up 3 bases and V 1 base, and 6 bases lay outside the gene matches. CDR3 residues: CASSLTGTGVEETQYF. CDR3 DNA sequence: TGTGCCAGCAGCTTGACCGGGACAGGGGTTGAAGAGACCCAGTACTTC.

This clonotype is medium-sized (0.01 to 0.1%) by share. The V gene is TRBV20-1, the J gene TRBJ2-7; weak D call: TRBD1 (6 bases). This CDR3 has 13 residues. Looked up from germline, CDR1 is DFQATT and CDR2 is SNEGSKA (reference sequence). The V and J ends lost 5 bases and 1 base respectively, with 12 bases between them. Here the CDR3 reads CSAPGQSSYEQYF. CDR3 coding DNA: TGCAGTGCTCCAGGACAGAGTTCCTACGAGCAGTACTTC.

This clonotype was counted ten times or more. V usage is TRBV2 and J usage is TRBJ1-4; 7 bases line up with TRBD1. Germline V gives CDR1 SNHLY, CDR2 FYNNEI. V gave up 4 bases and J gave up 8 bases; unmatched junction bases: 13. The CDR3 covers 16 residues. The CDR3 protein is CASSAIGRSRGEKLFF. Here the CDR3 DNA reads TGTGCCAGCAGTGCCATAGGACGGAGCAGGGGGGAAAAACTGTTTTTT. The entire variable domain, with the rest obtained from reference TRBV2 and TRBJ1-4, is as follows: EPEVTQTPSHQVTQMGQEVILRCVPISNHLYFYWYRQILGQKVEFLVSFYNNEISEKSEIFDDQFSVERPDGSNFTLKIRSTKLEDSAMYFCASSAIGRSRGEKLFFGSGTQLSVL.

This clonotype is medium-sized by share. This chain connects TRBV19 to TRBJ2-1; 12 bases map to TRBD1. Germline-derived CDR1 and CDR2 are LNHDA and SQIVND (reference sequence). Germline trimming cut 7 bases from V and 8 bases from J; bases unmatched to any gene: 6. The CDR3 covers 14 residues. This CDR3 reads CASTPGTGGDEQFF. The CDR3 coding sequence is TGTGCCAGTACCCCCGGGACAGGGGGCGATGAGCAGTTCTTC.

This clonotype was seen a few times. The genes are TRBV9 and TRBJ2-3; 13 nucleotides line up with TRBD2. This CDR3 is 19 amino acids long. The V and J ends lost 4 bases and 0 bases, in that order; junction bases with no gene match: 11. Germline CDR1 and CDR2: SGDLS and YYNGEE. The CDR3 DNA reads as TGTGCCAGCAGCCCTCGACTAGCGGGAGGTGGTCCTAGCACAGATACGCAGTATTTT. Translated, it gives CASSPRLAGGGPSTDTQYF.

The rearrangement joins TRBV6-5 to TRBJ1-1, with a possible D match to TRBD1 (6 bases). Trimming pared 6 bases from V and 0 bases from J, leaving 14 bases between. The CDR3 extends over 15 amino acids. The germline gives CDR1 MNHEY, CDR2 SVGAGI. Written as DNA, the CDR3 is TGTGCCAGCAGATACATGGACAGCATGAACACTGAAGCTTTCTTT. This encodes CASRYMDSMNTEAFF.

The J gene is TRBJ2-1, the V gene TRBV11-3; 9 bases fit TRBD2. Trimming took 5 bases from V and 0 from J; bases not matched to a gene: 8. The CDR3 has 17 residues. Germline CDR1 and CDR2: SGHNT and YENEEA. In nucleotides, the CDR3 is TGTGCCAGCAGCCCCACGGGTAGCGGGAGCTCCTACAATGAGCAGTTCTTC. Protein product: CASSPTGSGSSYNEQFF.

By its share, this clonotype is medium-sized. The chain uses TRBV6-1 and TRBJ2-7, with D uncertain. The CDR3 is 13 amino acids. CDR1 and CDR2 (germline): MNHNS, SASEGT. V was pared by 5 bases and J by 0 bases, with 8 bases between. In nucleotides, the CDR3 is TGTGCCAGCAGTCGCGCAGGCTCCTACGAGCAGTACTTC. As protein: CASSRAGSYEQYF.

There are a few counts of this clonotype. This rearrangement joins TRBV6-1 to TRBJ2-1; maybe TRBD2 (7 bases). CDR1 MNHNS and CDR2 SASEGT come from the germline V gene. The CDR3 contains 16 residues. V lost 6 bases, J lost 0 bases, and 15 bases lay in between. The CDR3 bases are TGTGCCAGCAGCCCCGTCGGGGGGCGCTCCTACAATGAGCAGTTCTTC. This gives the protein CASSPVGGRSYNEQFF.

With respect to this clonotype: A read error may be the cause here, since a much bigger clone is one base away. The chain combines TRBV28 with TRBJ2-7; D call uncertain. This CDR3 comprises 14 residues. V dropped 4 bases and J dropped 2 bases, with 12 bases sitting between them. Germline-derived CDR1 and CDR2 are MDHEN and SYDVKM. The CDR3 region is CASSYVLTPYEQYF. Written as DNA, the CDR3 is TGTGCCAGCAGTTACGTCTTGACTCCCTACGAGCAGTACTTC.

Remarks on this clonotype: A much bigger clone sits one base away, suggesting this may be a read error. The rearrangement links TRBV6-2 or TRBV6-3 to TRBJ2-3; D may be TRBD2 (6 bases). Germline CDR1 reads MNHEY; CDR2 reads SVGEGT. The CDR3 runs 16 residues. The CDR3 sequence: CASSYSSGRSTDTKYF. Written as DNA, the CDR3 is TGTGCCAGCAGTTACTCTAGCGGCCGGAGCACAGATACGAAGTATTTT.

The sample holds many counts of this clonotype. The chain uses TRBV20-1 and TRBJ1-2; no definite D call. The length of the CDR3 is 14 residues. Germline CDR1 reads DFQATT; CDR2 reads SNEGSKA (reference sequence). Trimming took off 6 bases at V and 4 bases at J, with 18 bases between the two ends. The CDR3 region has the DNA TGCAGTGCCCAGCGGGAGGTTTTTGGCTATGGCTACACCTTC. Translated, it gives CSAQREVFGYGYTF.

This clonotype was observed a few times. The rearrangement uses TRBV6-2 or TRBV6-3 and TRBJ2-2; D gene uncertain. The CDR3 runs 13 residues. Trimming removed 6 bases at V and 4 bases at J, with 9 bases between. Germline V gene data show CDR1 as MNHEY and CDR2 as SVGEGT. The CDR3 loop is CASRRTGTGELFF. In DNA, the CDR3 is TGTGCCAGCAGACGGACGGGCACCGGGGAGCTGTTTTTT.

As regards this clonotype: This could be a read error, since a much larger clone is one nucleotide away. The chain links TRBV29-1 to TRBJ1-2; D is uncertain. The V gene lost 5 bases and the J gene lost 8 bases, with 18 bases spanning the gap. CDR3 length: 13 residues. Germline V gene lookup returns CDR1 SQVTM and CDR2 ANQGSEA. Here the CDR3 DNA reads TGCAGCGTTCTCCTCACAGCGGAAGGCGGCTACACCTTC. It translates to CSVLLTAEGGYTF.

In this sample, this clonotype turned up many times. The rearrangement links TRBV4-3 to TRBJ1-1; D remains unclear. V was trimmed by 5 bases and J by 1 base, leaving 8 bases between them. Germline lookup yields CDR1 LGHNA and CDR2 YSLEER. The length of the CDR3 is 13 residues. The CDR3 sequence is CASSVAANTEAFF. The CDR3 nucleotides read TGCGCCAGCAGCGTGGCAGCGAACACTGAAGCTTTCTTT.

At least ten counts were recorded for this clonotype. V usage is TRBV15 and J usage is TRBJ1-4; D not certain. The CDR3 runs 13 residues. CDR1 is LNHNV and CDR2 is YYDKDF in the germline V gene (reference sequence). Trimming took 5 bases from V and 4 from J, leaving 8 bases between them. CDR3 sequence: CATSAQNNEKLFF. In DNA form, the CDR3 reads TGTGCCACCAGCGCCCAGAATAATGAAAAACTGTTTTTT.

With respect to this clonotype: This could be a read error, since a much larger clone is one nucleotide away. The chain has TRBV3-1 and TRBJ2-7, with 7 positions matching TRBD2. The CDR3 consists of 17 residues. CDR1 and CDR2 from the germline V gene are LGHDT and YNNKEL (reference sequence). With V trimmed by 5 bases and J by 3 bases, 16 bases remained unmatched. DNA of the CDR3: TGTGCCAGCAGCGTAGGGTTTCGGGGGGAGACGAACTACGAGCAGTACTTC. It specifies CASSVGFRGETNYEQYF.

This rearrangement joins TRBV12-5 to TRBJ2-5, with D uncertain. The length of the CDR3 is 13 residues. Per the germline V gene, CDR1 is LGHNT and CDR2 is FRNRAP. Trimming took 3 bases from V and 5 from J, leaving 10 bases between them. This chain's CDR3 is CASGLFPEETQYF. For the CDR3, the DNA is TGTGCTAGTGGTTTATTTCCGGAGGAGACCCAGTACTTC.

This clonotype was observed a handful of times. The chain uses TRBV18 and TRBJ1-3; D is ambiguous. V was shortened by 3 bases and J by 0 bases, with 9 bases between the two germline ends. CDR3 length: 15 residues. CDR1 is KGHSH, CDR2 LQKENI, per germline. CDR3 coding DNA: TGTGCCAGCTCACCGGCGGTAAGCTCTGGAAACACCATATATTTT. Protein sequence: CASSPAVSSGNTIYF.

This clonotype was recorded many times. The rearrangement joins TRBV20-1 to TRBJ2-7, with D possibly being TRBD1 or TRBD2 (7 bases each). CDR1 and CDR2 from the germline V gene are DFQATT and SNEGSKA (reference sequence). The CDR3 is made up of 14 amino acids. Trimming stripped 3 bases from V and 5 bases from J, with 17 bases between. CDR3 bases: TGCAGTGCTAGCCCCAGGGGGAGGGCCGACGAGCAGTACTTC. Translated: CSASPRGRADEQYF.

This clonotype was recorded a few times. This chain links TRBV27 with TRBJ2-3; no firm D call. Trimming stripped 5 bases from V and 7 bases from J, with 10 bases between. The V gene's germline CDR1 is MNHEY and CDR2 SMNVEV (reference sequence). The CDR3 is 12 amino acids. The CDR3 DNA reads TGTGCCAGCAGTCAATATACGAATACGCAGTATTTT. Protein product: CASSQYTNTQYF.

The genes are TRBV7-2 and TRBJ2-6, with D possibly TRBD2 on 6 matching bases. The germline V and J ends were trimmed by 0 bases and 1 base, with 19 bases remaining between them. Per germline, CDR1 SGHTA and CDR2 FQGNSA. The CDR3 runs 20 residues. The CDR3 region is CASSLASAGRSGSGANVLTF. The CDR3 nucleotides are TGTGCCAGCAGCTTAGCATCGGCAGGGAGGTCGGGGTCTGGGGCCAACGTCCTGACTTTC.

Many counts were recorded for this clonotype. V usage is TRBV9 and J usage is TRBJ1-1; D unresolved. CDR1 is SGDLS, CDR2 YYNGEE, per germline. This CDR3 has 13 amino acids. Deletions cut 0 bases from V and 6 bases from J, with 9 bases between. DNA for the CDR3: TGTGCCAGCAGCGTAGTTCGGACCTCTGAAGCTTTCTTT. Translating gives CASSVVRTSEAFF.

This clonotype was found once. A much larger clone lies one base from this, so it may be a read error. The chain links TRBV3-1 to TRBJ1-5; weak D call: TRBD1 (5 bases). The CDR3 length is 13 residues. Trimming left V 3 bases short and J 5 bases short, with 8 bases between. CDR1 and CDR2 from the germline V gene are LGHDT and YNNKEL (reference sequence). CDR3 nucleotides: TGTGCCAGCAGCCATACCAGGGATCAGCCCCAGCATTTT. This gives the protein CASSHTRDQPQHF.

Sample share makes this clonotype medium-sized (0.01 to 0.1%). This sequence joins TRBV5-1 and TRBJ2-7; 11 bases align to TRBD2. Germline loops: CDR1 SGHRS, CDR2 YFSETQ. The V segment lost 8 bases and the J segment 4 bases; nucleotides outside the gene matches: 5. CDR3 size: 13 residues. The CDR3 loop reads CASTVAGGYEQYF. The DNA for the CDR3 is TGCGCCAGTACTGTAGCGGGAGGGTACGAGCAGTACTTC.